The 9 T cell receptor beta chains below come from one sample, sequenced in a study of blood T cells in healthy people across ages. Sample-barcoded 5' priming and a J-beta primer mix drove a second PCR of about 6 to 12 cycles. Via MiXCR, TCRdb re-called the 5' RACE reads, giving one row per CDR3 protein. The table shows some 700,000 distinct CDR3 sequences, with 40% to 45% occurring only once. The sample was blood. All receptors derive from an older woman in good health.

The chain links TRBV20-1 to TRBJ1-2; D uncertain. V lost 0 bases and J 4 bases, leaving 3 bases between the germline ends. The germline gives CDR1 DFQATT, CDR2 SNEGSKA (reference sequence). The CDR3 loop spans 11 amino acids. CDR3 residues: CSARDFYGYTF. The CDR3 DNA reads TGCAGTGCTAGAGACTTCTATGGCTACACCTTC.

For the CDR3, the DNA is TGTGCCAGCAGTGAGGCAACAACACGCTCTGGGGCCAACGTCCTGACTTTC. It codes for CASSEATTRSGANVLTF. This chain joins TRBV6-1 and TRBJ2-6, with D hard to call. V was pared by 3 bases and J by 0 bases, with 12 bases between. The germline V gene has CDR1 MNHNS and CDR2 SASEGT. This CDR3 comprises 17 residues.

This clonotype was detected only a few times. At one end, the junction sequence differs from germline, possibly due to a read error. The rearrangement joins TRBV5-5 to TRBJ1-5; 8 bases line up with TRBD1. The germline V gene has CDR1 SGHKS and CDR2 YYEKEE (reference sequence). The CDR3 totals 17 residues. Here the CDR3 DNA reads TGTGCCAGCAGCCTAGAGCTAGGGACAGGCCACAACCAGCCCCGGCATTTT. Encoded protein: CASSLELGTGHNQPRHF.

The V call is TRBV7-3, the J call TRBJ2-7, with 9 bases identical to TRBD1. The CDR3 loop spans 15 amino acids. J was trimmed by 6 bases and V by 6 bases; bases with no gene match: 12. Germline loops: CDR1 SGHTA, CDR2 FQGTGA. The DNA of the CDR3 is TGTGCCAGCAGTTTCCGGACAGGGGAGGGTAGCGAGCAGTACTTC. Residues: CASSFRTGEGSEQYF.

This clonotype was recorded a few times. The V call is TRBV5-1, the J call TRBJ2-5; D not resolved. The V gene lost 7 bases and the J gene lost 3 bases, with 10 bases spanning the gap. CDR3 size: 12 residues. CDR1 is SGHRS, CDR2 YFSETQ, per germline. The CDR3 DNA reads TGCGCCAGCTCAGTCCCGGAAGAGACCCAGTACTTC. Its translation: CASSVPEETQYF. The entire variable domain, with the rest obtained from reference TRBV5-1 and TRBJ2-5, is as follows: KAGVTQTPRYLIKTRGQQVTLSCSPISGHRSVSWYQQTPGQGLQFLFEYFSETQRNKGNFPGRFSGRQFSNSRSEMNVSTLELGDSALYLCASSVPEETQYFGPGTRLLVL.

As DNA, the CDR3 is TGTGCCAGCAGTCTCATGTCGGACAGGGGGCTTAGTGAGCAGTTCTTC. Residues: CASSLMSDRGLSEQFF. The genes are TRBV6-2 or TRBV6-3 and TRBJ2-1, with 11 bases fitting TRBD1. Germline V gene sequence: CDR1 MNHEY, CDR2 SVGEGT. The CDR3 contains 16 residues. Losses at the gene ends were 5 bases for V and 9 bases for J; bases not matched to a gene: 12.

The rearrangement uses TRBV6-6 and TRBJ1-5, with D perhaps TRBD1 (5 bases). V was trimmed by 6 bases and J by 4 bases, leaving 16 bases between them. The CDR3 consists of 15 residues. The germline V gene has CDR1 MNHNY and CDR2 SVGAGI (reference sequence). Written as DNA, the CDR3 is TGTGCCAGCAGCCGAGGGACGGCCGCGAATCAGCCCCAGCATTTT. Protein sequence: CASSRGTAANQPQHF.

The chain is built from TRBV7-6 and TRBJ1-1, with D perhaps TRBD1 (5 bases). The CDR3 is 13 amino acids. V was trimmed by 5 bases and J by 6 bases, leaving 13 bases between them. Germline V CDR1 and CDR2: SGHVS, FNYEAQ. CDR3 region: CASSQTGGPEAFF. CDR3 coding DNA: TGTGCCAGCAGCCAAACGGGGGGTCCTGAAGCTTTCTTT.

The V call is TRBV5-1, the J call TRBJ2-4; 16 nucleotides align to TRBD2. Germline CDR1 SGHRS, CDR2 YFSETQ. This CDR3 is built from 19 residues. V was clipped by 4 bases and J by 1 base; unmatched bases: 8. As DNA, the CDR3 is TGCGCCAGCAGCCCGGGACTAGCGGGAGGGGAGTTGGCCAAAAACATTCAGTACTTC. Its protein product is CASSPGLAGGELAKNIQYF. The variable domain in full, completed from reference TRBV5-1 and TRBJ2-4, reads KAGVTQTPRYLIKTRGQQVTLSCSPISGHRSVSWYQQTPGQGLQFLFEYFSETQRNKGNFPGRFSGRQFSNSRSEMNVSTLELGDSALYLCASSPGLAGGELAKNIQYFGAGTRLSVL.